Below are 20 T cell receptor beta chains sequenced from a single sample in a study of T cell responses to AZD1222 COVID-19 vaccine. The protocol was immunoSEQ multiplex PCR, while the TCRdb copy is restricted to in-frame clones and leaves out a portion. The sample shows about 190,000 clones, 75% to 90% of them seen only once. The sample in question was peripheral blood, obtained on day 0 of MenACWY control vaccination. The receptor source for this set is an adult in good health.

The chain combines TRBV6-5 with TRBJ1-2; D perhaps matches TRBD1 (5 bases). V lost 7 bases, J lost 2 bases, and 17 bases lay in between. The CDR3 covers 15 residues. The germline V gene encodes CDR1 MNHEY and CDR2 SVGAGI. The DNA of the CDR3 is TGTGCCAGCAACTATGAGGGGACTTCCAACTATGGCTACACCTTC. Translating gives CASNYEGTSNYGYTF.

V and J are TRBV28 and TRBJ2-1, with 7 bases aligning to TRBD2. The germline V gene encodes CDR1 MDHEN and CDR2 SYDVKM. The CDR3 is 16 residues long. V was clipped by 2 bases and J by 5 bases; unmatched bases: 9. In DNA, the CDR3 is TGTGCCAGCAGTTTACTCGCGGGAGAATGGAACAATGAGCAGTTCTTC. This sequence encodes CASSLLAGEWNNEQFF.

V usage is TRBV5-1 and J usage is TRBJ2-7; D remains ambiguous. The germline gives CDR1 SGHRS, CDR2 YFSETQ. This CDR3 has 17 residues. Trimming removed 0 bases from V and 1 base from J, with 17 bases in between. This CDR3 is CASSLVVSANPSYEQYF. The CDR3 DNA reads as TGCGCCAGCAGCTTGGTCGTCAGCGCAAACCCGTCCTACGAGCAGTACTTC. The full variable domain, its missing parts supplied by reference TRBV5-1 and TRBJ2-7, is KAGVTQTPRYLIKTRGQQVTLSCSPISGHRSVSWYQQTPGQGLQFLFEYFSETQRNKGNFPGRFSGRQFSNSRSEMNVSTLELGDSALYLCASSLVVSANPSYEQYFGPGTRLTVT.

CDR3 region: CASRHRGTDTQYF. In nucleotides, the CDR3 is TGTGCCAGCAGGCACAGGGGGACAGATACGCAGTATTTT. The chain couples TRBV6-5 to TRBJ2-3, with 8 bases that match TRBD1. The CDR3 is 13 residues long. Germline CDR1 MNHEY, CDR2 SVGAGI. V was clipped by 6 bases and J by 3 bases; unmatched bases: 2.

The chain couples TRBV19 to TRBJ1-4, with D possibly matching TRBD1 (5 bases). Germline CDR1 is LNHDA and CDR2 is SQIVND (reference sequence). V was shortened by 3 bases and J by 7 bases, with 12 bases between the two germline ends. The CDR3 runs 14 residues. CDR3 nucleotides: TGTGCCAGTAGTATCCAGGGAGGAGGTGAAAAACTGTTTTTT. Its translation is CASSIQGGGEKLFF.

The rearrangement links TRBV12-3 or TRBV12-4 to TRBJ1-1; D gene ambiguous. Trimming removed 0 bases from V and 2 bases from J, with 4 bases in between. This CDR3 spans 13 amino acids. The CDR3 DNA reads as TGTGCCAGCAGTTTAGCCCCCAACACTGAAGCTTTCTTT. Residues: CASSLAPNTEAFF.

CDR3 coding DNA: TGTGCCAGCTCACCAACAGGGATCCTCTCTGGAAACACCATATATTTT. Its translation: CASSPTGILSGNTIYF. The rearrangement joins TRBV18 to TRBJ1-3, with a possible D match to TRBD1 (6 bases). V was clipped by 2 bases and J by 0 bases, with 11 bases between them. Germline V lookup: CDR1 KGHSH, CDR2 LQKENI. The CDR3 loop spans 16 amino acids.

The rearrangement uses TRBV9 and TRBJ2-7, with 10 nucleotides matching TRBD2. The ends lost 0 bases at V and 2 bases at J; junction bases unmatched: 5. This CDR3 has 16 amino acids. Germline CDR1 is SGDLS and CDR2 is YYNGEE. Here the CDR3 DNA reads TGTGCCAGCAGCGTAGGGAGCCTAGCGGGAGCCTACGAGCAGTACTTC. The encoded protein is CASSVGSLAGAYEQYF.

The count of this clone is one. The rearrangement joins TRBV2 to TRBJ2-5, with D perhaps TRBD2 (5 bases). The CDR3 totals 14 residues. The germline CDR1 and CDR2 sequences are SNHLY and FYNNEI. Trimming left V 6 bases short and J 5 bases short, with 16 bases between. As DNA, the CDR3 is TGTGCCAGCAGAGATACCTCCCGGGGTGAGACCCAGTACTTC. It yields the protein CASRDTSRGETQYF.

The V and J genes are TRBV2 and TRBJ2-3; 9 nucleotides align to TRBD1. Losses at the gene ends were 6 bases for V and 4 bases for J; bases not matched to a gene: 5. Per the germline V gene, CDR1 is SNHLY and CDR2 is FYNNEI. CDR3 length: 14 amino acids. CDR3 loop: CASRGTGRADTQYF. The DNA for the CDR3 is TGTGCCAGCAGGGGGACAGGGAGGGCAGATACGCAGTATTTT.

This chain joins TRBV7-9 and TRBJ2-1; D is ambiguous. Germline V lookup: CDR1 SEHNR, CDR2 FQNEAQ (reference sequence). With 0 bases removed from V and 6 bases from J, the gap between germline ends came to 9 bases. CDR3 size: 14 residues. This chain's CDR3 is CASSLAVPGNEQFF. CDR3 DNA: TGTGCCAGCAGCTTAGCGGTCCCGGGCAATGAGCAGTTCTTC.

The CDR3, as DNA: TGTGCCAGCAGCTTAGATGTAGCGGCGACAGATACGCAGTATTTT. Amino acids: CASSLDVAATDTQYF. The V and J genes are TRBV13 and TRBJ2-3; TRBD2 might be the D (6 bases). This CDR3 is 15 amino acids long. V was cut by 1 base and J by 3 bases, with 11 bases left in between. Germline values: CDR1 PRHDT, CDR2 FYEKMQ (reference sequence). Full variable domain (rest looked up from reference TRBV13 and TRBJ2-3): AAGVIQSPRHLIKEKRETATLKCYPIPRHDTVYWYQQGPGQDPQFLISFYEKMQSDKGSIPDRFSAQQFSDYHSELNMSSLELGDSALYFCASSLDVAATDTQYFGPGTRLTVL.

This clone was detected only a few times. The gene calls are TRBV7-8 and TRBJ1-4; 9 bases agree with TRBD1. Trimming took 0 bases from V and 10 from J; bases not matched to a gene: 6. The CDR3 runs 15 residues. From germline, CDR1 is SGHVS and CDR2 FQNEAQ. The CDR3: CASSLAGQGYGKLFF. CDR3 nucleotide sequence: TGTGCCAGCAGCTTAGCGGGACAGGGATACGGAAAACTGTTTTTT.

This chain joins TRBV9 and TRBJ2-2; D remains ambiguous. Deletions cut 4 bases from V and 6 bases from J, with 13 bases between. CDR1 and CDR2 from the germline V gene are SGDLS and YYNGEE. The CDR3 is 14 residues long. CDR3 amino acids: CASSQRLAAGELFF. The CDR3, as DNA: TGTGCCAGCAGCCAGAGGTTGGCGGCCGGGGAGCTGTTTTTT.

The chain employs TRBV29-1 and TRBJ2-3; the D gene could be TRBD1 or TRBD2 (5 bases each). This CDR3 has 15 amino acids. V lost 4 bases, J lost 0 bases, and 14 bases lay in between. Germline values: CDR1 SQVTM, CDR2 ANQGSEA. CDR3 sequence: CSVGDRNYSTDTQYF. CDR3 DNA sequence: TGCAGCGTTGGGGACCGAAATTATAGCACAGATACGCAGTATTTT.

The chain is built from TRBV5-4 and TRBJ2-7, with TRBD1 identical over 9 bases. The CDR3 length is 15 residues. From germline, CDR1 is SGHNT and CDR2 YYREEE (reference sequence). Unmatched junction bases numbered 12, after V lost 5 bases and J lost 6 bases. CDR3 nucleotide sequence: TGTGCCAGCAGTATTGGACAGGGGAGGGATGGCGAGCAGTACTTC. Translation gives CASSIGQGRDGEQYF.

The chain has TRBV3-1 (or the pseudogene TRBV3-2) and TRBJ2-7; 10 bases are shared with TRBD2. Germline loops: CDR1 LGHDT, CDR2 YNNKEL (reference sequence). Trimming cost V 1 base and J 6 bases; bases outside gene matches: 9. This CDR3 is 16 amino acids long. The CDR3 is CASSQGGSGRALEQYF. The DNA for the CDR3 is TGTGCCAGCAGCCAAGGGGGGAGCGGGAGGGCTCTCGAGCAGTACTTC.

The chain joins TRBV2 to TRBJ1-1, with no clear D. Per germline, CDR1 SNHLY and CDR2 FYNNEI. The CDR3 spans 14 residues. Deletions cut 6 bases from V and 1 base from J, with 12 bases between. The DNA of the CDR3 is TGTGCCAGCAGGGTGACCGAGAAGAACACTGAAGCTTTCTTT. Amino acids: CASRVTEKNTEAFF.

CDR3 region: CASSIAGANVLTF. The CDR3 nucleotides are TGTGCCAGTAGTATTGCTGGGGCCAACGTCCTGACTTTC. This rearrangement joins TRBV19 to TRBJ2-6; the D is unclear. The germline gives CDR1 LNHDA, CDR2 SQIVND (reference sequence). The length of the CDR3 is 13 residues. The V end lost 3 bases, the J end lost 2 bases, and 2 bases lay between the germline ends.

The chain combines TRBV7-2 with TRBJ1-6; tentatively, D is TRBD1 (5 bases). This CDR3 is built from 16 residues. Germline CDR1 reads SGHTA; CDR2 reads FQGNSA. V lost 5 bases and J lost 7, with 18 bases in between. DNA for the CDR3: TGTGCCAGCAGCCGTTGGGGCGGAGGTCCAAATTCACCCCTCCACTTT. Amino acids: CASSRWGGGPNSPLHF.